These T cell receptor beta chains were read from a single sample in a study of blood T cell repertoires in COVID-19. Clones were sequenced by immunoSEQ multiplex PCR, and TCRdb holds only the in-frame ones, with some missing. This sample carries 210,000 or so clones, 84% of them seen once, and the ten largest clones take approximately 18%. The sample comprised peripheral blood. All receptors derive from a woman aged 80 or over with active or convalescent COVID-19. CDR3s include the opening cysteine and the closing phenylalanine or tryptophan. The order of the fields is J gene, V gene, clone size, D gene, CDR3 DNA, CDR3 protein. A D gene is named only where the DNA matches it firmly. Not every row has a clone size; where given, it reads once, few, many or a size class.

j_gene: TRBJ1-2
v_gene: TRBV23-1
abundance: once
d_gene: TRBD1
CDR3nt: TGCGCCAGCCCTCACCCGGGACAGTGTTCCGGCGGGGGCTACACCTTC
CDR3aa: CASPHPGQCSGGGYTF

j_gene: TRBJ1-4
v_gene: TRBV5-5
abundance: .
d_gene: .
CDR3nt: TGTGCCAGCACCTCCCGTACAGGCGAAAAACTGTTTTTT
CDR3aa: CASTSRTGEKLFF

j_gene: TRBJ2-2
v_gene: TRBV11-2
abundance: .
d_gene: TRBD1
CDR3nt: TGTGCCAGCAGCCGTGGGCGCCAGGGGGCTTCCGGGGAGCTGTTTTTT
CDR3aa: CASSRGRQGASGELFF

j_gene: TRBJ1-3
v_gene: TRBV5-1
abundance: .
d_gene: .
CDR3nt: TGCGCCAGCAGCTTGCCCAGGGGTGAGGGCTCTGGAAACACCATATATTTT
CDR3aa: CASSLPRGEGSGNTIYF

j_gene: TRBJ1-1
v_gene: TRBV15
abundance: .
d_gene: .
CDR3nt: TGTGCCACCAGCAGAGCTCTGAACACTGAAGCTTTCTTT
CDR3aa: CATSRALNTEAFF

j_gene: TRBJ1-1
v_gene: TRBV19
abundance: .
d_gene: TRBD1
CDR3nt: TGTGCCAGTAGTCGGACAGGGAGGACTGAAGCTTTCTTT
CDR3aa: CASSRTGRTEAFF

j_gene: TRBJ2-1
v_gene: TRBV3-1/TRBV3-2
abundance: .
d_gene: TRBD2
CDR3nt: TGTGCCAGCAGCCTCCCTAGCGGGCCCGCCTACAATGAGCAGTTCTTC
CDR3aa: CASSLPSGPAYNEQFF

j_gene: TRBJ1-2
v_gene: TRBV19
abundance: once
d_gene: TRBD1
CDR3nt: TGTGCCAGTCGGGGAACCGGGGACAGCTATGGCTACACCTTC
CDR3aa: CASRGTGDSYGYTF

j_gene: TRBJ1-1
v_gene: TRBV27
abundance: .
d_gene: TRBD1
CDR3nt: TGTGCCAGCAGTCACCGACAGGGAACTGAAGCTTTCTTT
CDR3aa: CASSHRQGTEAFF

j_gene: TRBJ1-1
v_gene: TRBV7-8
abundance: .
d_gene: TRBD1
CDR3nt: TGTGCCAGCAGCCAGGACAGGGGTGAAGCTTTCTTT
CDR3aa: CASSQDRGEAFF

j_gene: TRBJ2-1
v_gene: TRBV14
abundance: .
d_gene: TRBD2
CDR3nt: TGTGCCAGCAGCCCCCAAAGGACTAGCGGGGGGTACAATGAGCAGTTCTTC
CDR3aa: CASSPQRTSGGYNEQFF

j_gene: TRBJ2-5
v_gene: TRBV5-1
abundance: .
d_gene: TRBD2
CDR3nt: TGCGCCAGCAGCTTGGCGGCTAGCGGGAGGTGGGAGACCCAGTACTTC
CDR3aa: CASSLAASGRWETQYF

j_gene: TRBJ1-3
v_gene: TRBV5-6
abundance: .
d_gene: TRBD1
CDR3nt: TGTGCCAGCAGCCCAAGGCCGGGACAGGGAAACACCATATATTTT
CDR3aa: CASSPRPGQGNTIYF

j_gene: TRBJ2-7
v_gene: TRBV5-4
abundance: few
d_gene: .
CDR3nt: TGTGCCAGCAGCTTGTCCCCTTCCGAGCAGTACTTC
CDR3aa: CASSLSPSEQYF

j_gene: TRBJ1-3
v_gene: TRBV19
abundance: .
d_gene: .
CDR3nt: TGTGCCAGTACCCAGTCTCAGGTCTCTGGAAACACCATATATTTT
CDR3aa: CASTQSQVSGNTIYF

j_gene: TRBJ2-5
v_gene: TRBV20-1
abundance: few
d_gene: TRBD2
CDR3nt: TGCAGTGCTAGTGGGCTAGCGGGAGACGCGTTTGAGACCCAGTACTTC
CDR3aa: CSASGLAGDAFETQYF

j_gene: TRBJ1-2
v_gene: TRBV3-1/TRBV3-2
abundance: once
d_gene: .
CDR3nt: TGTGCCAGCAGCCAAGACCCGACGGGTGGCTACACCTTC
CDR3aa: CASSQDPTGGYTF

j_gene: TRBJ1-2
v_gene: TRBV10-3
abundance: .
d_gene: .
CDR3nt: TGTGCCATCAGTGAAACGGGCGGGCGTGGCTACACCTTC
CDR3aa: CAISETGGRGYTF

j_gene: TRBJ2-7
v_gene: TRBV19
abundance: .
d_gene: TRBD1
CDR3nt: TGTGCCAGTAGGATACGGACAGGGACCTACGAGCAGTACTTC
CDR3aa: CASRIRTGTYEQYF

j_gene: TRBJ2-7
v_gene: TRBV5-4
abundance: .
d_gene: .
CDR3nt: TGTGCCAGCAGCGCGGGGACTGCCCCCTACGAGCAGTACTTC
CDR3aa: CASSAGTAPYEQYF

j_gene: TRBJ1-1
v_gene: TRBV30
abundance: .
d_gene: .
CDR3nt: TGTGCCTGGAGTGCGGTTTACGGGAACACTGAAGCTTTCTTT
CDR3aa: CAWSAVYGNTEAFF

j_gene: TRBJ2-3
v_gene: TRBV5-4
abundance: .
d_gene: TRBD2
CDR3nt: TGTGCCAGCAGCTTGAGGCGGGGGGGCGACACAGATACGCAGTATTTT
CDR3aa: CASSLRRGGDTDTQYF

j_gene: TRBJ2-5
v_gene: TRBV5-1
abundance: .
d_gene: .
CDR3nt: TGCGCCAGCAGCTTGGGACAGACACCAGAGACCCAGTACTTC
CDR3aa: CASSLGQTPETQYF

j_gene: TRBJ1-2
v_gene: TRBV5-4
abundance: few
d_gene: .
CDR3nt: TGTGCCAGCAGCTTGGCCGGGGGCTACACCTTC
CDR3aa: CASSLAGGYTF

j_gene: TRBJ1-1
v_gene: TRBV14
abundance: .
d_gene: .
CDR3nt: TGTGCCAGCAGCCAAGCAGGGCTGGGCTTCATGAACACTGAAGCTTTCTTT
CDR3aa: CASSQAGLGFMNTEAFF

j_gene: TRBJ2-7
v_gene: TRBV9
abundance: .
d_gene: TRBD2
CDR3nt: TGTGCCAGCAGCGTAGGCGGCGGGGGGATCTACGAGCAGTACTTC
CDR3aa: CASSVGGGGIYEQYF

j_gene: TRBJ1-1
v_gene: TRBV15
abundance: .
d_gene: TRBD1
CDR3nt: TGTGCCACCAGCAGTCCTAATCGGGACAGGGAGTGGAACACTGAAGCTTTCTTT
CDR3aa: CATSSPNRDREWNTEAFF

j_gene: TRBJ1-2
v_gene: TRBV20-1
abundance: .
d_gene: .
CDR3nt: TGCAGTGCGGGGAGTAACTATGGCTACACCTTC
CDR3aa: CSAGSNYGYTF

j_gene: TRBJ2-3
v_gene: TRBV9
abundance: .
d_gene: .
CDR3nt: TGTGCCAGCAGCGTGGCTGTCGGCACAGATACGCAGTATTTT
CDR3aa: CASSVAVGTDTQYF

j_gene: TRBJ2-2
v_gene: TRBV6-6
abundance: .
d_gene: TRBD1
CDR3nt: TGTGCCAGCAGTTACGGACAGGTGAACACCGGGGAGCTGTTTTTT
CDR3aa: CASSYGQVNTGELFF

j_gene: TRBJ2-3
v_gene: TRBV5-4
abundance: once
d_gene: TRBD2
CDR3nt: TGTGCCAGCAGCTTACGTCTAGCGGGGGGTACCGGGGATACGCAGTATTTT
CDR3aa: CASSLRLAGGTGDTQYF

j_gene: TRBJ2-1
v_gene: TRBV19
abundance: few
d_gene: .
CDR3nt: TGTGCCAGTAGTATTGGGAGCTCCTACAATGAGCAGTTCTTC
CDR3aa: CASSIGSSYNEQFF

j_gene: TRBJ2-5
v_gene: TRBV2
abundance: .
d_gene: TRBD2
CDR3nt: TGTGCCAGCAGTGAGTTAGCGGGCGGAGTGACCCAGTACTTC
CDR3aa: CASSELAGGVTQYF

j_gene: TRBJ1-1
v_gene: TRBV7-2
abundance: .
d_gene: .
CDR3nt: TGTGCCAGCAGCTTAGTTGCGGGCCTCAACACTGAAGCTTTCTTT
CDR3aa: CASSLVAGLNTEAFF

j_gene: TRBJ1-2
v_gene: TRBV28
abundance: .
d_gene: TRBD1
CDR3nt: TGTGCCAGCAGTTCATACTCCGGGCAGGGGGATGGCTACACCTTC
CDR3aa: CASSSYSGQGDGYTF

j_gene: TRBJ1-2
v_gene: TRBV28
abundance: .
d_gene: .
CDR3nt: TGTGCCAGCAGTTTGGCCACCTATGGCTACACCTTC
CDR3aa: CASSLATYGYTF

j_gene: TRBJ1-5
v_gene: TRBV20-1
abundance: .
d_gene: TRBD1
CDR3nt: TGCAGTGCTAGTCTGGGACAGGGGAGTCAGCCCCAGCATTTT
CDR3aa: CSASLGQGSQPQHF

j_gene: TRBJ1-6
v_gene: TRBV18
abundance: .
d_gene: .
CDR3nt: TGTGCCAGCTCACCACTCGCCTATAATTCACCCCTCCACTTT
CDR3aa: CASSPLAYNSPLHF

j_gene: TRBJ2-1
v_gene: TRBV5-1
abundance: .
d_gene: TRBD2
CDR3nt: TGCGCCAGCAGCTTGGCGCTAGCGGGAGCCCACGAGCAGTTCTTC
CDR3aa: CASSLALAGAHEQFF

j_gene: TRBJ1-2
v_gene: TRBV6-5
abundance: .
d_gene: TRBD1
CDR3nt: TGTGCCAGCAGAAAACAGGGGAGTGGCTACACCTTC
CDR3aa: CASRKQGSGYTF

j_gene: TRBJ1-1
v_gene: TRBV7-3
abundance: .
d_gene: TRBD1
CDR3nt: TGTGCCAGCAGCTACTCGGACAGGTCAGAAGCTTTCTTT
CDR3aa: CASSYSDRSEAFF

j_gene: TRBJ1-4
v_gene: TRBV30
abundance: .
d_gene: .
CDR3nt: TGTGCCTGGAGTGGATACAGGGCGGATGAAAAACTGTTTTTT
CDR3aa: CAWSGYRADEKLFF

j_gene: TRBJ1-2
v_gene: TRBV4-1
abundance: .
d_gene: .
CDR3nt: TGCGCCAGCAGCCAAGTGGTGGCCCAATATGGCTACACCTTC
CDR3aa: CASSQVVAQYGYTF